The 23 T cell receptor beta chains below were found in one sample sequenced in a study of tumor-infiltrating lymphocytes in primary liver carcinoma. TCR beta cDNA was made from approximately 500 ng total RNA with a constant-region primer. Nested multiplex PCR, run for three rounds with slightly modified ARM-PCR, yielded TCR beta libraries. TRBV1-TRBV30 forward and Cbeta reverse primers drove the first two approximately 10-cycle rounds. TCRdb re-analysed the multiplex PCR reads in MiXCR, keeping a single row per CDR3 protein. The sample carries fewer than 400,000 distinct CDR3 sequences, 65% recorded once. The blood RNA (from unsorted whole blood) was obtained, and germline DNA was also extracted. The specimen was peripheral blood. The receptors were sampled from a man between 35 and 55 years old with primary liver carcinoma and hepatitis B virus infection.

This clonotype appeared many times. The V call is TRBV29-1, the J call TRBJ1-1; TRBD1 matches at 10 bases. Trimming at V came to 4 bases and at J to 5 bases, leaving 10 bases not matched to a gene. Germline assignment: CDR1 SQVTM and CDR2 ANQGSEA. The CDR3 sequence is 15 residues long. The CDR3 is CSVGLRTGGRTEAFF. The CDR3 DNA sequence: TGCAGCGTTGGCCTCCGGACAGGGGGTAGAACTGAAGCTTTCTTT. Based on the CDR3 plus reference TRBV29-1 and TRBJ1-1, the full variable domain is SAVISQKPSRDICQRGTSLTIQCQVDSQVTMMFWYRQQPGQSLTLIATANQGSEATYESGFVIDKFPISRPNLTFSTLTVSNMSPEDSSIYLCSVGLRTGGRTEAFFGQGTRLTVV.

Concerning this clonotype itself: It may be a read error: a sequence one base away is much more abundant. The V gene is TRBV12-3 or TRBV12-4, the J gene TRBJ2-6, with 7 bases matching TRBD2. The CDR3 runs to 16 residues. With V trimmed by 4 bases and J by 2 bases, 5 bases remained unmatched. For the CDR3, the DNA is TGTGCCAGCAGTTCGGGACTAACGACTGGGGCCAACGTCCTGACTTTC. It codes for CASSSGLTTGANVLTF.

A remark on this clonotype: A read error may explain this, as a much larger clone is one base away. V and J are TRBV29-1 and TRBJ1-1; no reliable D call. Germline CDR1 reads SQVTM; CDR2 reads ANQGSEA. V shed 6 bases and J shed 1 base, with 15 bases lying between them. This CDR3 spans 14 amino acids. Written as DNA, the CDR3 is TGCAGCGTCGTCTCGAGGGATCGGAACACTGAAGCTTTCTTT. Amino acids: CSVVSRDRNTEAFF. The full variable domain, in which reference TRBV29-1 and TRBJ1-1 provide the parts outside the CDR3, is SAVISQKPSRDICQRGTSLTIQCQVDSQVTMMFWYRQQPGQSLTLIATANQGSEATYESGFVIDKFPISRPNLTFSTLTVSNMSPEDSSIYLCSVVSRDRNTEAFFGQGTRLTVV.

This chain connects TRBV5-4 to TRBJ2-1, with 8 bases that match TRBD1. This CDR3 has 13 amino acids. Per germline, CDR1 SGHNT and CDR2 YYREEE (reference sequence). V was clipped by 6 bases and J by 10 bases; unmatched bases: 9. The CDR3 DNA sequence: TGTGCCAGCATCTCATTAGGACAGGGAGAGCAGTTCTTC. Encoded protein: CASISLGQGEQFF. The entire variable domain, with the rest obtained from reference TRBV5-4 and TRBJ2-1, is as follows: ETGVTQSPTHLIKTRGQQVTLRCSSQSGHNTVSWYQQALGQGPQFIFQYYREEENGRGNFPPRFSGLQFPNYSSELNVNALELDDSALYLCASISLGQGEQFFGPGTRLTVL.

The sample holds a few counts of this clonotype. The chain recombines TRBV11-2 with TRBJ2-3, with D unclear. This CDR3 spans 13 amino acids. V was pared by 2 bases and J by 5 bases, with 8 bases between. Germline V gene sequence: CDR1 SGHAT, CDR2 FQNNGV. Written as DNA, the CDR3 is TGTGCCAGCAGCTTAAACTTGGGAGATACGCAGTATTTT. The encoded protein is CASSLNLGDTQYF. Supplemented by reference TRBV11-2 and TRBJ2-3, the full variable domain reads EAGVAQSPRYKIIEKRQSVAFWCNPISGHATLYWYQQILGQGPKLLIQFQNNGVVDDSQLPKDRFSAERLKGVDSTLKIQPAKLEDSAVYLCASSLNLGDTQYFGPGTRLTVL.

This clonotype was observed a handful of times. This may be a read error, as it is one base from a much larger clone. This chain joins TRBV6-6 and TRBJ2-7; 11 bases agree with TRBD2. The CDR3 has 15 residues. Germline V gene lookup returns CDR1 MNHNY and CDR2 SVGAGI (reference sequence). V trimming: 6 bases; J trimming: 0 bases; junction bases outside the gene matches: 4. The chain's CDR3 is CASRSTSGSSYEQYF. The CDR3 nucleotides read TGTGCCAGCAGATCAACTAGCGGGAGCTCCTACGAGCAGTACTTC.

Comment on this clonotype: This may be a read error, as it is one base from a much larger clone. This sequence joins TRBV7-8 and TRBJ2-2; 7 positions agree with TRBD2. The germline V gene has CDR1 SGHVS and CDR2 FQNEAQ. This CDR3 has 12 residues. In DNA form, the CDR3 reads TGTGCCAGCAGCTTAGTGGGGGGGGAGATGTTTTTT. Protein product: CASSLVGGEMFF.

This clonotype is categorized as medium-sized. The chain has TRBV11-3 and TRBJ2-1; TRBD2 matches at 10 bases. Germline V gives CDR1 SGHNT, CDR2 YENEEA. V lost 5 bases and J lost 7; bases outside the gene matches: 2. There are 13 residues in the CDR3. As DNA, the CDR3 is TGTGCCAGCAGCCGACTAGCGGGTAATGAGCAGTTCTTC. Translated, it gives CASSRLAGNEQFF.

This chain links TRBV28 with TRBJ2-2; a possible D gene is TRBD2 (5 bases). There are 13 residues in the CDR3. Trimming stripped 4 bases from V and 4 bases from J, with 7 bases between. The germline gives CDR1 MDHEN, CDR2 SYDVKM. The CDR3 DNA sequence: TGTGCCAGCAGTTCGGGGTTCACCGGGGAGCTGTTTTTT. It is translated as CASSSGFTGELFF.

In the case of this clonotype: A much larger clone differs from this one at a single base, so this may be a read error. The J gene is TRBJ2-7, the V gene TRBV6-1; the D gene could be TRBD1 or TRBD2 (6 bases each). CDR3 length: 12 residues. With 1 base removed from V and 13 bases from J, the gap between germline ends came to 14 bases. CDR1 and CDR2 from the germline V gene are MNHNS and SASEGT. CDR3 DNA: TGTGCCAGCAGTGAAGTTAAAGGGGGGCATTACTTC. It is translated as CASSEVKGGHYF.

This clonotype was detected ten times or more. This chain links TRBV7-9 with TRBJ2-7; D remains ambiguous. Trimming left V 4 bases short and J 4 bases short, with 5 bases between. CDR1 and CDR2 (germline): SEHNR, FQNEAQ (reference sequence). This CDR3 has 11 residues. This CDR3 reads CASSSQYEQYF. The DNA of the CDR3 is TGTGCCAGCAGCTCACAATACGAGCAGTACTTC.

This clonotype appeared a single time. One junction end does not reproduce the germline sequence, and a read error may be involved. The rearrangement links TRBV28 to TRBJ2-1; D remains ambiguous. The CDR3 consists of 14 residues. Germline V gives CDR1 MDHEN, CDR2 SYDVKM. The chain's CDR3 is CASRTPAEYNEQLF. CDR3 bases: TGTGCCAGCAGAACACCTGCAGAATACAATGAGCAGCTCTTC.

On this clonotype: A much larger clone is a single base away; this may be a read error. The genes are TRBV29-1 and TRBJ2-5, with D perhaps TRBD2 (6 bases). The CDR3 runs to 10 residues. V lost 4 bases, J lost 7 bases, and 7 bases lay in between. Germline V lookup: CDR1 SQVTM, CDR2 ANQGSEA. As DNA, the CDR3 is TGCAGCGTTGGACTAGGGACCCAGTACTTC. Protein: CSVGLGTQYF.

This chain connects TRBV12-3 or TRBV12-4 to TRBJ2-7, with D uncertain. Trimming shortened V by 4 bases and J by 0 bases, and 13 bases separated the two germline ends. The CDR3 totals 15 residues. The CDR3 sequence is CASSSTRKASYEQYF. The DNA for the CDR3 is TGTGCCAGCAGTTCCACACGAAAGGCCTCCTACGAGCAGTACTTC.

This clonotype has more than one count but fewer than ten. The chain combines TRBV7-9 with TRBJ1-5; TRBD1 matches at 8 bases. CDR3 size: 16 residues. V lost 5 bases, J lost 0 bases, and 6 bases stayed unmatched. Germline V gives CDR1 SEHNR, CDR2 FQNEAQ (reference sequence). CDR3 residues: CASSPGQGDSNQPQHF. The CDR3 DNA sequence: TGTGCCAGCAGCCCCGGACAGGGAGATAGCAATCAGCCCCAGCATTTT.

The gene calls are TRBV6-1 and TRBJ1-3; D gene ambiguous. Germline V gene sequence: CDR1 MNHNS, CDR2 SASEGT. Trimming cost V 7 bases and J 0 bases, with 19 bases left between them. The CDR3 sequence is 17 residues long. In DNA form, the CDR3 reads TGTGCCAGCATCATCACTCACCAGGCTATCTCTGGAAACACCATATATTTT. Protein product: CASIITHQAISGNTIYF.

The V and J genes are TRBV29-1 and TRBJ2-7, with 7 bases matching TRBD1. V shed 6 bases, J shed 6 bases, and the junction held 14 bases outside the gene matches. The CDR3 is 14 amino acids. Germline-derived CDR1 and CDR2 are SQVTM and ANQGSEA. CDR3 sequence (DNA): TGCAGCGTACAAGTTGCAGGGGGTGAGGGCGAGCAGTACTTC. Encoded protein: CSVQVAGGEGEQYF.

V is TRBV29-1 and J is TRBJ2-5, with D uncertain. Germline V gene data show CDR1 as SQVTM and CDR2 as ANQGSEA. The ends were cut back, 7 bases at V and 2 bases at J, with 14 bases in the middle. The CDR3 contains 13 residues. The DNA of the CDR3 is TGCAGCGGCACGGAATGGTCACAAGAGACCCAGTACTTC. This gives the protein CSGTEWSQETQYF.

Of note for this clonotype: A junction end diverges from the germline sequence, so it may reflect a read error. The chain combines TRBV2 with TRBJ2-1; D might be TRBD2 (6 bases). Germline CDR1 is SNHLY and CDR2 is FYNNEI. The CDR3 spans 14 residues. The CDR3 spells CDSSVAADRNEQFF. CDR3 nucleotides: TGTGACAGCAGTGTAGCGGCCGATCGTAATGAGCAGTTCTTC. The full variable domain, its missing parts supplied by reference TRBV2 and TRBJ2-1, is EPEVTQTPSHQVTQMGQEVILRCVPISNHLYFYWYRQILGQKVEFLVSFYNNEISEKSEIFDDQFSVERPDGSNFTLKIRSTKLEDSAMYFCDSSVAADRNEQFFGPGTRLTVL.

Comments on this clonotype: At one boundary the junction diverges from the germline segment, which might be a read error. The rearrangement links TRBV6-1 to TRBJ1-2; possible D gene TRBD1, 6 bases. The CDR3 consists of 14 residues. The V gene's germline CDR1 is MNHNS and CDR2 SASEGT. In DNA form, the CDR3 reads TGTGTCAGCAGTTCACAGGGTCCCAACTATGGCTACACCTTC. This translates into CVSSSQGPNYGYTF.

The sample holds many counts of this clonotype. The chain uses TRBV12-3 or TRBV12-4 and TRBJ2-2; D call uncertain. V was trimmed by 2 bases and J by 6 bases, leaving 10 bases between them. The CDR3 contains 14 residues. The CDR3 region has the DNA TGTGCCAGCAGTTTAAAGCGCGGAGCCGGGGAGCTGTTTTTT. It translates to CASSLKRGAGELFF.

A note on this clonotype: A much larger clone lies a single base off, so this may be a read error. This chain connects TRBV6-2 or TRBV6-3 to TRBJ2-1; D gene unclear. Germline V gives CDR1 MNHEY, CDR2 SVGEGT. The ends were cut back, 2 bases at V and 3 bases at J, with 8 bases in the middle. CDR3 size: 14 residues. CDR3 protein: CASSYALFYNEQFF. The CDR3 bases are TGTGCCAGCAGTTACGCCCTATTCTACAATGAGCAGTTCTTC.

This clonotype has a single count. This may be a read error: a much more frequent sequence differs by one nucleotide. This rearrangement joins TRBV6-5 to TRBJ2-7, with D perhaps TRBD1 or TRBD2 (5 bases each). With 7 bases removed from V and 6 bases from J, the gap between germline ends came to 16 bases. Germline assignment: CDR1 MNHEY and CDR2 SVGAGI. The CDR3 runs to 13 residues. The CDR3 sequence: CASNPGPGTEQYF. Written as DNA, the CDR3 is TGTGCCAGCAACCCCGGGCCCGGGACCGAGCAGTACTTC.